Sequencing of this T cell receptor beta chain was carried out in a study of blood T cell repertoires in COVID-19. In the source study's methods: Amplification with reference gene primers provided the estimates of nucleated cell counts. This table comes from immunoSEQ multiplex PCR, and its TCRdb copy is limited to in-frame clones, with some not included. V and J calls and clone size are those listed in that table; D and trimming were worked out from the DNA. The repertoire holds about 200,000 clones, with around four fifths as singletons. CDR3 length: 14 amino acids. The ends lost 3 bases at V and 2 bases at J; junction bases unmatched: 3. The germline CDR1 and CDR2 sequences are SNHLY and FYNNEI. Enrollment of patients from Seattle took place during active infection, with longitudinal follow-up.

The sample was peripheral blood. This receptor was identified in a man aged 55 to 70 with COVID-19, enrolled during active disease. V and J are TRBV2 and TRBJ2-5; TRBD1 matches 7 bases. For the CDR3, the DNA is TGTGCCAGCAGTGAGGACAGGAGTCAAGAGACCCAGTACTTC. As protein: CASSEDRSQETQYF.